One sample yielded the 8 T cell receptor beta chains listed below, sequenced in a study of technical replicates of blood from a handful of donors. Assay used: immunoSEQ multiplex PCR; TCRdb lists only in-frame clones, some missing. This repertoire shows tens of thousands of clones, approximately 95% found once; its top ten account for more than 0.2%. Sequenced sample: T cells isolated from PBMCs. The receptors here all came from a human donor in good health.

The chain recombines TRBV4-1 with TRBJ1-2, with D unresolved. The V gene lost 0 bases and the J gene lost 0 bases, with 5 bases spanning the gap. The V gene's germline CDR1 is MGHRA and CDR2 YSYEKL. The CDR3 has 14 amino acids. CDR3 loop: CASSQEAANYGYTF. CDR3 nucleotides: TGCGCCAGCAGCCAAGAAGCGGCTAACTATGGCTACACCTTC.

V is TRBV19 and J is TRBJ1-4; TRBD1 aligns across 7 bases. The CDR3 runs to 13 residues. Germline V gene data show CDR1 as LNHDA and CDR2 as SQIVND (reference sequence). V lost 9 bases, J lost 5 bases, and 6 bases stayed unmatched. CDR3: CASSGTVNEKLFF. The CDR3 nucleotides are TGTGCCAGCTCCGGGACAGTAAATGAAAAACTGTTTTTT. Using reference TRBV19 and TRBJ1-4 for the parts outside the CDR3, the full variable domain is DGGITQSPKYLFRKEGQNVTLSCEQNLNHDAMYWYRQDPGQGLRLIYYSQIVNDFQKGDIAEGYSVSREKKESFPLTVTSAQKNPTAFYLCASSGTVNEKLFFGSGTQLSVL.

This clone was found once. This chain connects TRBV6-1 to TRBJ2-1; tentative D call: TRBD1 (6 bases). CDR1 MNHNS and CDR2 SASEGT come from the germline V gene. Trimming took off 6 bases at V and 2 bases at J, with 11 bases between the two ends. The length of the CDR3 is 14 residues. The CDR3 spells CASRSGVPYNEQFF. The CDR3 nucleotides are TGTGCCAGCAGATCAGGGGTCCCCTACAATGAGCAGTTCTTC.

The gene calls are TRBV18 and TRBJ2-2; 8 positions agree with TRBD1. Germline V gene sequence: CDR1 KGHSH, CDR2 LQKENI. The CDR3 is made up of 17 amino acids. Trimming took 3 bases from V and 0 from J; bases not matched to a gene: 6. CDR3 DNA sequence: TGTGCCAGCTCACCGTATGGGACAGGCGCGAACACCGGGGAGCTGTTTTTT. Translation: CASSPYGTGANTGELFF.

CDR3 residues: CASSQDMAVPYEQYF. The CDR3 DNA is TGCGCCAGCAGCCAAGATATGGCGGTCCCCTACGAGCAGTACTTC. V and J are TRBV4-1 and TRBJ2-7; no definite D call. The CDR3 is made up of 15 amino acids. V was clipped by 0 bases and J by 2 bases, with 11 bases between them. The germline V gene has CDR1 MGHRA and CDR2 YSYEKL.

V gene TRBV4-1 combines with J gene TRBJ2-2; 7 nucleotides align to TRBD2. The trim removed 4 bases at V and 6 bases at J, leaving 2 bases unmatched. CDR1 is MGHRA, CDR2 YSYEKL, per germline. The CDR3 contains 13 residues. Written as DNA, the CDR3 is TGCGCCAGCAGCCGGACTAGTCCCGGGGAGCTGTTTTTT. This sequence encodes CASSRTSPGELFF.

This clone was counted between two and nine times. This chain connects TRBV29-1 to TRBJ1-1; D unresolved. The CDR3 runs to 10 residues. Deletions cut 5 bases from V and 11 bases from J, with 12 bases between. Per germline, CDR1 SQVTM and CDR2 ANQGSEA. CDR3 DNA sequence: TGCAGCGTTACGACTAAAGGGGCTTTCTTT. Translated, it gives CSVTTKGAFF.

This clone was seen a few times. The genes are TRBV28 and TRBJ2-3; 7 bases fit TRBD1. CDR1 and CDR2 from the germline V gene are MDHEN and SYDVKM. J was trimmed by 0 bases and V by 5 bases; bases with no gene match: 8. The CDR3 spans 16 residues. The CDR3 sequence is CASSPPLQGSTDTQYF. In DNA form, the CDR3 reads TGTGCCAGCAGTCCCCCCCTACAGGGGAGCACAGATACGCAGTATTTT.